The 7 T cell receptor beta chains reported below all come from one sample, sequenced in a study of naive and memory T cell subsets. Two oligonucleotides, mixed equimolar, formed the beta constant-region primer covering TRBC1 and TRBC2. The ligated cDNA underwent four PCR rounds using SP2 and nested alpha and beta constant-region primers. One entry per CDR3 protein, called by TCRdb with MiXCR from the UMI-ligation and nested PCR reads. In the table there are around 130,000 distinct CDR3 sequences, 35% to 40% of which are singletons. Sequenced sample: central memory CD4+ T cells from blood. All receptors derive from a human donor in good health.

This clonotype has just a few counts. The CDR3 DNA follows: TGCGCCAGCAGCCAAGACCGCGACGGAGAGGTTGGTCAGCCCCAGCATTTT. This translates into CASSQDRDGEVGQPQHF. The chain links TRBV4-1 to TRBJ1-5; no reliable D call. The CDR3 covers 17 residues. The germline CDR1 and CDR2 sequences are MGHRA and YSYEKL. Trimming stripped 0 bases from V and 6 bases from J, with 18 bases between.

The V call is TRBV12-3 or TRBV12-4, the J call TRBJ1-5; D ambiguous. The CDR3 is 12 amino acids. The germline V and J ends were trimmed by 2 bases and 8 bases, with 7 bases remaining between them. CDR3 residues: CASSLSVKPQHF. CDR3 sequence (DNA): TGTGCCAGCAGTTTATCGGTTAAGCCCCAGCATTTT.

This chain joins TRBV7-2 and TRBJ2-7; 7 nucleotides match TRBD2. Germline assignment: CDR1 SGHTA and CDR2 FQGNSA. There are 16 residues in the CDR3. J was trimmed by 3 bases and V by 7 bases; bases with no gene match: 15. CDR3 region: CASTDIRGGGVYEQYF. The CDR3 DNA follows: TGTGCCAGCACCGATATAAGGGGCGGGGGTGTCTACGAGCAGTACTTC.

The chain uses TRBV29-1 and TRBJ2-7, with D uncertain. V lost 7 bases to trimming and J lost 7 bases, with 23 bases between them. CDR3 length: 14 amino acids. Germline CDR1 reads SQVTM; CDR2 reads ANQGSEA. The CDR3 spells CSGLDRARPGEQYF. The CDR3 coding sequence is TGCAGCGGTCTTGATAGGGCGCGTCCGGGTGAGCAGTACTTC.

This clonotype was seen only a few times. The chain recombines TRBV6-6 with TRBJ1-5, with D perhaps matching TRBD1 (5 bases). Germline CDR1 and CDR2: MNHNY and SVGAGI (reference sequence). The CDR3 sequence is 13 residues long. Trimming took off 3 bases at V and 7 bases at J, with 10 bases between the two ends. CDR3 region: CASSYGTEQPQHF. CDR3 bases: TGTGCCAGCAGTTATGGGACGGAGCAGCCCCAGCATTTT.

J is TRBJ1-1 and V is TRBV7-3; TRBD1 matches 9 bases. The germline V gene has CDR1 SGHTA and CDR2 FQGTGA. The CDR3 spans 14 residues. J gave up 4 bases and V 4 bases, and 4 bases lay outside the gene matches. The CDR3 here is CASSSQGAATEAFF. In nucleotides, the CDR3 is TGTGCCAGCAGCTCACAGGGGGCGGCCACTGAAGCTTTCTTT.

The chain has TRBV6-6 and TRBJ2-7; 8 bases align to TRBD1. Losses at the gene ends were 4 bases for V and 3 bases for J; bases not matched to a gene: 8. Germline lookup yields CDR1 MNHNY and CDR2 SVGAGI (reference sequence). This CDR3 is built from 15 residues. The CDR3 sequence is CASSSVDRDVYEQYF. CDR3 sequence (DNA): TGTGCCAGCAGTTCCGTGGACAGGGACGTCTACGAGCAGTACTTC.